This T cell receptor beta chain came from a study of identifying expanded T cells in peripheral blood. This clone was picked up one time. Its specificity is unknown. Study observations and caveats: Variance in clone template counts between two-week samples significantly increased with total template count across all healthy donors. About 1.2 clones differed between technical replicates, versus about 17 and 20 over time.

V shed 2 bases and J 4 bases; nucleotides not matched to a gene: 2. The length of the CDR3 is 15 residues. Germline assignment: CDR1 MNHEY and CDR2 SMNVEV (reference sequence). Profiled with immunoSEQ multiplex PCR; TCRdb holds only in-frame clones, not every one. Among more than 80,000 clones listed, about nine tenths were seen once. The chain employs TRBV27 and TRBJ2-6; 7 bases are shared with TRBD2. Sample: blood. The TCR was taken from a person aged 18 to 70 in good health. CDR3 sequence (DNA): TGTGCCAGCAGTTTAGGGAGGGCAGGGGCCAACGTCCTGACTTTC. Protein: CASSLGRAGANVLTF. Combining the CDR3 with reference TRBV27 and TRBJ2-6 gives the whole variable domain EAQVTQNPRYLITVTGKKLTVTCSQNMNHEYMSWYRQDPGLGLRQIYYSMNVEVTDKGDVPEGYKVSRKEKRNFPLILESPSPNQTSLYFCASSLGRAGANVLTFGAGSRLTVL.